These 17 T cell receptor beta chains originate from one sample sequenced in a study of cytomegalovirus exposure and HLA in healthy donors. PCR involved 60 Vbeta and 13 Jbeta primers. Sequenced by immunoSEQ multiplex PCR; TCRdb stores in-frame clones only, minus some. Altogether about 110,000 clones are present, less than 80% being singletons, with the ten largest covering 3% to 4%. The sample consisted of PBMCs. These receptors originate from a man under 40 in good health and CMV-seropositive.

V and J are TRBV5-1 and TRBJ2-3; 7 bases fit TRBD2. Germline lookup yields CDR1 SGHRS and CDR2 YFSETQ. The CDR3 runs 17 residues. V lost 2 bases, J lost 0 bases, and 9 bases stayed unmatched. CDR3 sequence (DNA): TGCGCCAGCAGCTTAACGCTAGCGGCCACCAGCACAGATACGCAGTATTTT. Protein product: CASSLTLAATSTDTQYF. The variable domain in full, completed from reference TRBV5-1 and TRBJ2-3, reads KAGVTQTPRYLIKTRGQQVTLSCSPISGHRSVSWYQQTPGQGLQFLFEYFSETQRNKGNFPGRFSGRQFSNSRSEMNVSTLELGDSALYLCASSLTLAATSTDTQYFGPGTRLTVL.

The chain recombines TRBV15 with TRBJ2-7, with a weak D call TRBD1 (5 bases). Germline CDR1 is LNHNV and CDR2 is YYDKDF (reference sequence). CDR3 length: 14 residues. Trimming took 0 bases from V and 7 from J, leaving 13 bases between them. The CDR3 nucleotides read TGTGCCACCAGCAGAGATCAGACAGCCGGGGAGCAGTACTTC. This sequence encodes CATSRDQTAGEQYF.

The genes are TRBV7-9 and TRBJ2-1, with 8 bases fitting TRBD2. V lost 2 bases and J lost 5; bases outside the gene matches: 8. This CDR3 comprises 16 residues. CDR1 and CDR2 from the germline V gene are SEHNR and FQNEAQ (reference sequence). This chain's CDR3 is CASSLPLAGADNEQFF. CDR3 nucleotides: TGTGCCAGCAGCTTACCCCTAGCGGGTGCCGACAATGAGCAGTTCTTC.

This clone was found a few times. The DNA of the CDR3 is TGTGCCAGCTCACCTCCGGGACTAGCGGGCTTAGAGACCCAGTACTTC. Residues: CASSPPGLAGLETQYF. This chain joins TRBV18 and TRBJ2-5, with 12 bases aligning to TRBD2. The ends lost 3 bases at V and 4 bases at J; junction bases unmatched: 6. This CDR3 has 16 residues. The germline V gene encodes CDR1 KGHSH and CDR2 LQKENI.

The chain uses TRBV5-4 and TRBJ2-2; 7 nucleotides line up with TRBD1. V was pared by 2 bases and J by 4 bases, with 5 bases of the junction left unmatched. CDR1 SGHNT and CDR2 YYREEE come from the germline V gene (reference sequence). The CDR3 is made up of 15 amino acids. In DNA form, the CDR3 reads TGTGCCAGCAGCTTCGACAGGGAAATCACCGGGGAGCTGTTTTTT. Residues: CASSFDREITGELFF. The whole variable domain, remainder taken from reference TRBV5-4 and TRBJ2-2, is ETGVTQSPTHLIKTRGQQVTLRCSSQSGHNTVSWYQQALGQGPQFIFQYYREEENGRGNFPPRFSGLQFPNYSSELNVNALELDDSALYLCASSFDREITGELFFGEGSRLTVL.

The chain carries TRBV7-8 and TRBJ1-4, with 7 bases matching TRBD1. The V and J ends lost 5 bases and 5 bases, in that order; junction bases with no gene match: 8. Germline CDR1 reads SGHVS; CDR2 reads FQNEAQ. This CDR3 is built from 15 residues. CDR3 amino acids: CASSLLTGVNEKLFF. As DNA, the CDR3 is TGTGCCAGCAGCCTTCTAACAGGGGTAAATGAAAAACTGTTTTTT. The variable domain in full, with the rest retrieved from reference TRBV7-8 and TRBJ1-4, is GAGVSQSPRYKVAKRGQDVALRCDPISGHVSLFWYQQALGQGPEFLTYFQNEAQLDKSGLPSDRFFAERPEGSVSTLKIQRTQQEDSAVYLCASSLLTGVNEKLFFGSGTQLSVL.

This clone was counted once. This chain joins TRBV19 and TRBJ2-1; D ambiguous. CDR1 is LNHDA, CDR2 SQIVND, per germline (reference sequence). V was clipped by 6 bases and J by 3 bases, with 6 bases between them. This CDR3 contains 12 residues. This CDR3 is CASRTVYNEQFF. The DNA of the CDR3 is TGTGCCAGTAGAACAGTCTACAATGAGCAGTTCTTC.

This clone turned up a few times. This chain uses TRBV7-9 with TRBJ2-3; TRBD2 agrees at 8 bases. J lost 3 bases, V lost 5 bases, and 7 bases had no gene match. The CDR3 totals 15 residues. Germline V gene lookup returns CDR1 SEHNR and CDR2 FQNEAQ (reference sequence). Written as DNA, the CDR3 is TGTGCCAGCAGCCCCCATGAGCGGGGGACAGATACGCAGTATTTT. Translating it yields CASSPHERGTDTQYF.

In this sample, this clone turned up a few times. This rearrangement joins TRBV6-5 to TRBJ1-5; no clear D gene. V was pared by 10 bases and J by 1 base, with 8 bases between. Germline V lookup: CDR1 MNHEY, CDR2 SVGAGI. This CDR3 has 12 amino acids. Here the CDR3 DNA reads TGTGCCAACATGATCAGCAATCAGCCCCAGCATTTT. Its translation: CANMISNQPQHF.

The V and J genes are TRBV19 and TRBJ2-3, with 8 nucleotides matching TRBD2. Germline CDR1 is LNHDA and CDR2 is SQIVND (reference sequence). The length of the CDR3 is 15 residues. Trimming at V came to 8 bases and at J to 2 bases, leaving 9 bases not matched to a gene. The CDR3 sequence: CASQTVAGSTDTQYF. CDR3 coding DNA: TGTGCCAGTCAAACGGTAGCGGGATCCACAGATACGCAGTATTTT.

The rearrangement uses TRBV7-2 and TRBJ1-4, with D uncertain. The germline V and J ends were trimmed by 5 bases and 3 bases, with 13 bases remaining between them. This CDR3 has 15 amino acids. Germline V gene data show CDR1 as SGHTA and CDR2 as FQGNSA. The DNA of the CDR3 is TGTGCCAGCAGCGGCGACCTGCGGGCTAATGAAAAACTGTTTTTT. Its protein is CASSGDLRANEKLFF.

Only a few counts were recorded for this clone. The chain links TRBV10-2 to TRBJ1-4, with D unclear. This CDR3 region has 12 residues. Germline V lookup: CDR1 WSHSY, CDR2 SAAADI. Trimming removed 6 bases from V and 5 bases from J, with 7 bases in between. CDR3 DNA sequence: TGCGCCAGCAGGGGCGGGAATGAAAAACTGTTTTTT. Translating gives CASRGGNEKLFF.

This chain joins TRBV6-1 and TRBJ1-1; possibly TRBD1 for D (5 bases). V dropped 3 bases and J dropped 1 base, with 12 bases sitting between them. Looked up from germline, CDR1 is MNHNS and CDR2 is SASEGT. The length of the CDR3 is 15 residues. The chain's CDR3 is CASSEYRQTNTEAFF. The CDR3 nucleotides are TGTGCCAGCAGTGAGTATCGACAGACGAACACTGAAGCTTTCTTT.

The chain carries TRBV7-2 and TRBJ1-2, with 7 positions matching TRBD1. The CDR3 spans 14 residues. Germline V gene lookup returns CDR1 SGHTA and CDR2 FQGNSA. Germline trimming cut 5 bases from V and 4 bases from J; bases unmatched to any gene: 7. CDR3 nucleotides: TGTGCCAGCAGCCCTGGGACAGCCTCCTATGGCTACACCTTC. Amino acids: CASSPGTASYGYTF.

This clone has just a few counts. The chain couples TRBV5-4 to TRBJ1-2, with D possibly matching TRBD1 (6 bases). Germline CDR1 reads SGHNT; CDR2 reads YYREEE (reference sequence). V was clipped by 3 bases and J by 8 bases, with 20 bases between them. The CDR3 consists of 15 residues. The CDR3 region has the DNA TGTGCCAGCAGCTCTCAAGGCAGGGGCCCCCGGGGCTACACCTTC. Translated: CASSSQGRGPRGYTF.

This chain joins TRBV5-1 and TRBJ2-5; 13 positions match TRBD2. Germline CDR1 is SGHRS and CDR2 is YFSETQ. V trimming: 4 bases; J trimming: 5 bases; junction bases outside the gene matches: 8. The CDR3 is made up of 16 amino acids. CDR3 region: CASSRGLAGEGETQYF. CDR3 DNA sequence: TGCGCCAGCAGCCGTGGACTAGCGGGGGAAGGTGAGACCCAGTACTTC.

The chain has TRBV6-5 and TRBJ1-5, with D perhaps matching TRBD1 (5 bases). Looked up from germline, CDR1 is MNHEY and CDR2 is SVGAGI. The V gene lost 7 bases and the J gene lost 6 bases, with 13 bases spanning the gap. The CDR3 is 13 residues long. The CDR3 protein is CASTQGRSQPQHF. In DNA, the CDR3 is TGTGCCAGCACGCAGGGCAGGAGTCAGCCCCAGCATTTT.